This T cell receptor (beta chain) is from a study of persistence of HIV-infected CD4 T cells. This was the immunoSEQ version 4 assay in survey mode. Assay: immunoSEQ multiplex PCR; the TCRdb copy retains only in-frame clones and omits some. The sample lists 30,000 to 45,000 clones; about nine tenths were seen once. On this clone itself: As yet, its antigen is unknown.

Cells were stimulated nonspecifically with anti-CD3/anti-CD28 magnetic beads. Sorting selected CD4+ T cells upregulating both CD40 ligand and CD69. The CDR3 consists of 11 residues. V dropped 4 bases and J dropped 5 bases, with 6 bases sitting between them. Germline loops: CDR1 DFQATT, CDR2 SNEGSKA (reference sequence). The chain couples TRBV20-1 to TRBJ2-1, with unresolved D. This TCR was sampled from an adult man with HIV who was CMV-seropositive. This specimen was CD4+ T cells sorted from PBMCs after roughly 18-hour stimulation, taken from a patient who received antiretroviral therapy. The CDR3 is CSAKRNNEQFF. Here the CDR3 DNA reads TGCAGTGCTAAGAGGAACAATGAGCAGTTCTTC.